This TCR beta chain comes out of a study of T cell responses to AZD1222 COVID-19 vaccine. On this clone: What it binds is unknown.

Clones were sequenced by immunoSEQ multiplex PCR, and TCRdb holds only the in-frame ones, with some missing. The table has 180,000 or so clones, roughly nine tenths seen once; the top ten hold approximately 1.3%. Study observations and caveats: Baseline seropositives among AZD1222 recipients totaled only six or seven. The repertoires were collected only after the peak T cell response. White British donors predominated, females outnumbered males, and clonal diversity was possibly underestimated.

The source material was peripheral blood, sampled 28 days after the second AZD1222 dose. The source is an adult who received the AZD1222 COVID-19 vaccine.

As DNA, the CDR3 is TGTGCCAGCTCACCAGGGCTAGCGGGGGGGAGAAGAACAGATACGCAGTATTTT. Translated: CASSPGLAGGRRTDTQYF. The rearrangement uses TRBV18 and TRBJ2-3; 12 bases map to TRBD2. Trimming removed 2 bases from V and 3 bases from J; junction bases left unmatched: 9. The length of the CDR3 is 18 residues. Per the germline V gene, CDR1 is KGHSH and CDR2 is LQKENI.